These 19 T cell receptor beta chains were sequenced from one sample in a study of blood T cell repertoires in COVID-19. The table came from immunoSEQ multiplex PCR; TCRdb's copy has only in-frame clones and leaves some out. The sample records 110,000 or so clones, just over 85% being singletons. Sequencing used peripheral blood. The source is a human donor in a cohort sampled during active COVID-19.

The J gene is TRBJ1-2, the V gene TRBV2; 9 bases fit TRBD1. Germline-derived CDR1 and CDR2 are SNHLY and FYNNEI. This CDR3 comprises 16 residues. V was clipped by 5 bases and J by 8 bases; unmatched bases: 15. The CDR3 here is CASSSGTGKGVAGYTF. CDR3 nucleotide sequence: TGTGCCAGCAGTTCCGGGACAGGGAAGGGAGTTGCCGGCTACACCTTC.

The CDR3 bases are TGTGCCAGCAGCCAAGATCGGGGGGCTCTGTACAATGAGCAGTTCTTC. It is translated as CASSQDRGALYNEQFF. The V gene is TRBV3-1 (or the pseudogene TRBV3-2), the J gene TRBJ2-1; maybe TRBD2 (7 bases). CDR3 size: 16 residues. CDR1 and CDR2 from the germline V gene are LGHDT and YNNKEL (reference sequence). V was trimmed by 0 bases and J by 4 bases, leaving 13 bases between them.

The chain has TRBV18 and TRBJ1-2; 7 positions agree with TRBD1. Germline CDR1 and CDR2: KGHSH and LQKENI. This CDR3 spans 12 amino acids. V gave up 6 bases and J gave up 10 bases; unmatched junction bases: 8. Here the CDR3 reads CASSPPGGFYTF. CDR3 in DNA: TGTGCCAGCTCGCCCCCAGGGGGGTTCTACACCTTC.

The chain is built from TRBV28 and TRBJ2-7; possibly TRBD2 for D (5 bases). Per the germline V gene, CDR1 is MDHEN and CDR2 is SYDVKM. The length of the CDR3 is 17 residues. The germline V and J ends were trimmed by 5 bases and 2 bases, with 22 bases remaining between them. The CDR3 DNA reads as TGTGCCAGCAGTACTATGGGGTCACGGGGATTCGCCTACGAGCAGTACTTC. This gives the protein CASSTMGSRGFAYEQYF.

The chain couples TRBV4-1 to TRBJ2-5, with D unresolved. Trimming took off 1 base at V and 4 bases at J, with 7 bases between the two ends. The CDR3 is made up of 13 amino acids. Germline CDR1 and CDR2: MGHRA and YSYEKL. The CDR3 sequence: CASSQVLPETQYF. The CDR3, as DNA: TGCGCCAGCAGCCAAGTTCTCCCAGAGACCCAGTACTTC.

The gene calls are TRBV2 and TRBJ2-7, with a tentative D call TRBD2 (6 bases). V was cut by 4 bases and J by 3 bases, with 10 bases left in between. Per germline, CDR1 SNHLY and CDR2 FYNNEI. The CDR3 has 13 amino acids. Written as DNA, the CDR3 is TGTGCCAGCAGTGGGGGACTTAACTACGAGCAGTACTTC. Protein: CASSGGLNYEQYF. Looking up the rest from reference TRBV2 and TRBJ2-7 gives the full variable domain: EPEVTQTPSHQVTQMGQEVILRCVPISNHLYFYWYRQILGQKVEFLVSFYNNEISEKSEIFDDQFSVERPDGSNFTLKIRSTKLEDSAMYFCASSGGLNYEQYFGPGTRLTVT.

V and J are TRBV5-5 and TRBJ2-1; 10 bases are shared with TRBD2. Trimming at V came to 3 bases and at J to 9 bases, leaving 15 bases not matched to a gene. Germline V gene data show CDR1 as SGHKS and CDR2 as YYEKEE (reference sequence). The CDR3 has 17 amino acids. CDR3 protein: CASSSLLAGSRAVEQFF. CDR3 nucleotide sequence: TGTGCCAGCAGCTCCCTACTAGCGGGGAGCAGGGCGGTTGAGCAGTTCTTC.

The V and J genes are TRBV15 and TRBJ1-5; D is undetermined. The CDR3 has 19 amino acids. Looked up from germline, CDR1 is LNHNV and CDR2 is YYDKDF (reference sequence). V shed 0 bases and J shed 3 bases, with 21 bases lying between them. The DNA for the CDR3 is TGTGCCACCAGCAGAGATCGAGGCGGAGGCTATAATCCCAATCAGCCCCAGCATTTT. The encoded protein is CATSRDRGGGYNPNQPQHF.

This clone was detected once. The chain combines TRBV5-1 with TRBJ1-3; 9 nucleotides agree with TRBD1. The CDR3 spans 15 residues. The junction had 1 base not matched to a gene; V was cut back by 0 bases and J by 3 bases. The V gene's germline CDR1 is SGHRS and CDR2 YFSETQ. The CDR3 sequence is CASSLGTGDGNTIYF. CDR3 sequence (DNA): TGCGCCAGCAGCTTGGGGACAGGGGATGGAAACACCATATATTTT. Variable domain in full (rest from reference TRBV5-1 and TRBJ1-3): KAGVTQTPRYLIKTRGQQVTLSCSPISGHRSVSWYQQTPGQGLQFLFEYFSETQRNKGNFPGRFSGRQFSNSRSEMNVSTLELGDSALYLCASSLGTGDGNTIYFGEGSWLTVV.

This clone was recorded only once. CDR3 sequence (DNA): TGTGCCAGCAGCTTAGGGGGACTGGAGACCCAGTACTTC. This gives the protein CASSLGGLETQYF. The chain links TRBV7-9 to TRBJ2-5, with a possible D match to TRBD2 (6 bases). Trimming removed 1 base at V and 5 bases at J, with 8 bases between. This CDR3 contains 13 residues. Germline V CDR1 and CDR2: SEHNR, FQNEAQ (reference sequence).

This clone was counted between two and nine times. This chain links TRBV7-2 with TRBJ2-7; TRBD1 agrees at 7 bases. In germline, CDR1 is SGHTA, CDR2 FQGNSA. The CDR3 is 14 amino acids. Germline trimming cut 3 bases from V and 6 bases from J; bases unmatched to any gene: 8. CDR3 residues: CASSFATGSVEQYF. The CDR3 region has the DNA TGTGCCAGCAGCTTCGCGACAGGGAGTGTCGAGCAGTACTTC.

This chain connects TRBV6-5 to TRBJ1-2, with 8 positions matching TRBD1. V dropped 4 bases and J dropped 5; count of bases not matched to a gene: 12. This CDR3 has 16 amino acids. Germline V gene sequence: CDR1 MNHEY, CDR2 SVGAGI. The CDR3 loop is CASSLNGGQGEYGYTF. CDR3 sequence (DNA): TGTGCCAGCAGTTTAAATGGAGGACAGGGAGAGTATGGCTACACCTTC.

The gene calls are TRBV7-2 and TRBJ2-2, with TRBD2 as a possible D gene (6 bases). Germline lookup yields CDR1 SGHTA and CDR2 FQGNSA. V was trimmed by 1 base and J by 7 bases, leaving 13 bases between them. This CDR3 region has 15 residues. As DNA, the CDR3 is TGTGCCAGCAGCTTAGATAGACTAGTCAACGGGGAGCTGTTTTTT. Translating gives CASSLDRLVNGELFF.

This chain links TRBV5-1 with TRBJ2-7; possible D gene TRBD2, 5 bases. The V end lost 0 bases, the J end lost 2 bases, and 6 bases lay between the germline ends. The CDR3 loop spans 13 amino acids. Germline lookup yields CDR1 SGHRS and CDR2 YFSETQ. The chain's CDR3 is CASSLGLTYEQYF. CDR3 DNA: TGCGCCAGCAGCTTGGGACTAACCTACGAGCAGTACTTC. The variable domain in full, with the rest retrieved from reference TRBV5-1 and TRBJ2-7, is KAGVTQTPRYLIKTRGQQVTLSCSPISGHRSVSWYQQTPGQGLQFLFEYFSETQRNKGNFPGRFSGRQFSNSRSEMNVSTLELGDSALYLCASSLGLTYEQYFGPGTRLTVT.

Comments on this clone: This sample includes further DNA sequences coding for the same CDR3. The chain carries TRBV5-1 and TRBJ1-2; D ambiguous. The V gene lost 0 bases and the J gene lost 8 bases, with 11 bases spanning the gap. Germline assignment: CDR1 SGHRS and CDR2 YFSETQ. This CDR3 comprises 13 residues. The CDR3 DNA reads TGCGCCAGCAGCTTGGGTGGCGGTGGGGGCTACACCTTC. It encodes CASSLGGGGGYTF.

The genes are TRBV2 and TRBJ1-4; no clear D. V was trimmed by 9 bases and J by 2 bases, leaving 16 bases between them. Germline CDR1 is SNHLY and CDR2 is FYNNEI. This CDR3 has 15 amino acids. CDR3 region: CASGTIGGTNEKLFF. In nucleotides, the CDR3 is TGTGCCAGTGGTACAATAGGAGGCACTAATGAAAAACTGTTTTTT.

The rearrangement links TRBV12-5 to TRBJ1-6; 9 bases align to TRBD1. The ends lost 9 bases at V and 10 bases at J; junction bases unmatched: 7. Germline loops: CDR1 LGHNT, CDR2 FRNRAP. This CDR3 has 13 residues. CDR3 DNA sequence: TGTGCTAGCTCGGGACAGGGAAACTCACCCCTCCACTTT. This codes for CASSGQGNSPLHF.

This rearrangement joins TRBV7-8 to TRBJ2-3; 8 bases map to TRBD2. The CDR3 runs to 14 residues. After removal of 4 bases from V and 4 bases from J, the junction contained 4 bases not matched to a gene. Germline V lookup: CDR1 SGHVS, CDR2 FQNEAQ. The CDR3 sequence: CASSSGGGADTQYF. The CDR3 coding sequence is TGTGCCAGCAGCTCGGGGGGGGGCGCAGATACGCAGTATTTT.

V gene TRBV7-2 combines with J gene TRBJ1-5, with D possibly matching TRBD1 (5 bases). V was trimmed by 6 bases and J by 6 bases, leaving 12 bases between them. There are 13 residues in the CDR3. CDR1 is SGHTA, CDR2 FQGNSA, per germline. The CDR3 is CASRDTAVQPQHF. CDR3 DNA: TGTGCCAGCAGGGACACGGCGGTTCAGCCCCAGCATTTT.